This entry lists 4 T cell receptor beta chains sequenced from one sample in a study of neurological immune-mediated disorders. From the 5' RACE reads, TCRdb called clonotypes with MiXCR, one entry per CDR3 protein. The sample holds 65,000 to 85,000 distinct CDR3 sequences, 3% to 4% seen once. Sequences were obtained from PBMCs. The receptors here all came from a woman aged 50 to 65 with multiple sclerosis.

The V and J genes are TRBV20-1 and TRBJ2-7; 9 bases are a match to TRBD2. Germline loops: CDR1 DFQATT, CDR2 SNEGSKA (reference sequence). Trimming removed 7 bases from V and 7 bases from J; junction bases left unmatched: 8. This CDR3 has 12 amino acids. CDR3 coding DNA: TGCAGTGGGCTAGCGGGAAACAAAGAGCAGTACTTC. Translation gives CSGLAGNKEQYF.

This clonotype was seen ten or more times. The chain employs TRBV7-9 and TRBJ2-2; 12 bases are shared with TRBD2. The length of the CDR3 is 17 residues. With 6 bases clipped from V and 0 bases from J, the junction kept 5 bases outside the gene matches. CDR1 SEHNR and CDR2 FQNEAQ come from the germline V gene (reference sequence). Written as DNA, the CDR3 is TGTGCCAGCAGTCGAAGACTAGCGGGGGCGAACACCGGGGAGCTGTTTTTT. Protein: CASSRRLAGANTGELFF.

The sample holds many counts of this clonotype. Written as DNA, the CDR3 is TGCAGTGCAAGAAATAGGGGGGCGGGTGAAAAACTGTTTTTT. Translation gives CSARNRGAGEKLFF. The chain employs TRBV20-1 and TRBJ1-4, with D possibly being TRBD1 (6 bases). This CDR3 region has 14 residues. CDR1 and CDR2 (germline): DFQATT, SNEGSKA (reference sequence). Trimming shortened V by 6 bases and J by 7 bases, and 18 bases separated the two germline ends.

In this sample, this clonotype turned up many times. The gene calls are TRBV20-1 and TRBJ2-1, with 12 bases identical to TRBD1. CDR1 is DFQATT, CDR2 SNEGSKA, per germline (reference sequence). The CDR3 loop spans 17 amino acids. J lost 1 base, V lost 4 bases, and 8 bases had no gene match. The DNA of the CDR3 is TGCAGTGCTACCCCTGGGACAGGGGGCAAGTCCTACAATGAGCAGTTCTTC. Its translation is CSATPGTGGKSYNEQFF.